This T cell receptor (beta chain) derives from a study of blood T cell repertoires in COVID-19. Study-wide context: COVID-19 samples from acute and convalescent phases originated in the United States, Italy and Spain. T cells, B-cell-depleted T cells, or PBMCs provided the cDNA or gDNA that served as material.

The CDR3 is 14 amino acids. Germline CDR1 and CDR2: SNHLY and FYNNEI. Losses at the gene ends were 1 base for V and 4 bases for J; bases not matched to a gene: 2. Generated by immunoSEQ multiplex PCR, the TCRdb table keeps only in-frame clones and is missing some. The sample lists 150,000 to 200,000 clones, about 80% occurring once. Sequenced: peripheral blood. This clonotype originated in a woman aged 80 or over with acute or convalescent COVID-19. V and J are TRBV2 and TRBJ2-7, with 9 bases identical to TRBD1. CDR3 DNA sequence: TGTGCCAGCAGTGAAGGGGACAGGGAGTACGAGCAGTACTTC. Translation: CASSEGDREYEQYF.